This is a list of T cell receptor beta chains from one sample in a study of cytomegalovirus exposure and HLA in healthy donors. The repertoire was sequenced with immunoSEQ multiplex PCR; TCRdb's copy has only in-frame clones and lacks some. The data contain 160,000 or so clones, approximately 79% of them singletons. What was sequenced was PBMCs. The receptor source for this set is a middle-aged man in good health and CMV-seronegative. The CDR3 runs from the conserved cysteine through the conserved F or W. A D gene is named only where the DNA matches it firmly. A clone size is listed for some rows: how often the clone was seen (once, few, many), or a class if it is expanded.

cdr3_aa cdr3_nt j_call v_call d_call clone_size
CASSVLAGPNTGELFF TGTGCCAGCAGCGTCCTAGCGGGACCGAACACCGGGGAGCTGTTTTTT TRBJ2-2 TRBV9 TRBD2 few
CASSLAPASGLYEQYF TGTGCCAGCAGCTTAGCTCCCGCTAGCGGGCTCTACGAGCAGTACTTC TRBJ2-7 TRBV7-9 TRBD2 NA
CASRGDSYEQYF TGTGCCAGCAGGGGGGACAGCTACGAGCAGTACTTC TRBJ2-7 TRBV6-5 TRBD1 few
CAWLQGFNGYTF TGTGCCTGGCTACAGGGGTTCAATGGCTACACCTTC TRBJ1-2 TRBV30 TRBD1 once
CASSSGRATHNEQFF TGTGCCAGCAGCTCCGGGAGGGCCACACACAATGAGCAGTTCTTC TRBJ2-1 TRBV7-2 TRBD2 NA
CASSPGTSGRNEQYF TGTGCCAGCAGCCCCGGGACTAGCGGGAGAAACGAGCAGTACTTC TRBJ2-7 TRBV11-3 TRBD2 NA
CSSSSLAYNEQFF TGTTCCAGCAGCTCTTTAGCCTACAATGAGCAGTTCTTC TRBJ2-1 TRBV7-9 NA NA
CASSLEGDRVPYEQYF TGTGCCAGCAGCTTAGAGGGGGACAGGGTTCCCTACGAGCAGTACTTC TRBJ2-7 TRBV7-6 TRBD1 NA
CAISFPGSYEQYF TGTGCCATCAGTTTTCCAGGCTCCTACGAGCAGTACTTC TRBJ2-7 TRBV10-3 NA few
CASSLGQGAGEKLFF TGCGCCAGCAGCTTGGGACAGGGGGCAGGGGAAAAACTGTTTTTT TRBJ1-4 TRBV5-1 TRBD1 few
CASANRYNEQFF TGTGCCAGCGCGAACAGGTACAATGAGCAGTTCTTC TRBJ2-1 TRBV2 NA NA
CSSSLGLDNLTF TGTTCCAGCAGCTTAGGGCTGGACAACTTAACGTTC TRBJ2-7 TRBV7-9 NA NA
CASSFKSTGANVLTF TGTGCCAGCAGCTTTAAGAGTACTGGGGCCAACGTCCTGACTTTC TRBJ2-6 TRBV7-6 NA NA
CASAKTFRNTEAFF TGTGCCAGCGCGAAGACATTTCGGAACACTGAAGCTTTCTTT TRBJ1-1 TRBV6-6 NA NA
CASSGAGASGDYNEQFF TGTGCCAGCAGTGGGGCTGGGGCGTCCGGTGACTACAATGAGCAGTTCTTC TRBJ2-1 TRBV6-1 NA NA
CASRWAAGQKPGLAGGLSSYEQYF TGTGCCAGCAGATGGGCCGCGGGACAAAAGCCCGGACTAGCGGGAGGATTGAGCTCCTACGAGCAGTACTTC TRBJ2-7 TRBV2 TRBD2 NA
CASSPGTIYTGELFF TGTGCCAGCAGCCCCGGGACAATTTACACCGGGGAGCTGTTTTTT TRBJ2-2 TRBV7-2 NA once
CAWSVFPGQGKASPGANVLTF TGTGCCTGGAGTGTTTTCCCGGGACAAGGAAAAGCAAGTCCTGGGGCCAACGTCCTGACTTTC TRBJ2-6 TRBV30 NA few